Shown below are 17 T cell receptor beta chains from a single sample sequenced in a study of graft-versus-host responses after intestinal transplantation (dated by TCRdb to the early 2020s). These receptors have no identified antigens. In light of the paper, this sample's time point label describes: cells obtained before transplantation from donor or recipient. Receptor libraries were prepared by the immunoSEQ multiplex PCR assay. TCRdb retrieved this table from immuneACCESS and kept in-frame rearrangements only. Not all clones are present; in checked studies, unresolved V genes account for under half, and no reason is known for the remainder. The sample has roughly 120,000 clones on record, about nine tenths of them singletons. About 0.18% of the sample comes from the top ten. The starting material was unstimulated CD4+ T cells sorted from spleen or lymph node cells, obtained before intestinal transplant. These receptors all come from a human donor who received an intestinal transplant.

V usage is TRBV6-5 and J usage is TRBJ2-7; 15 bases are a match to TRBD2. The V gene's germline CDR1 is MNHEY and CDR2 SVGAGI. J gave up 6 bases and V 6 bases, and 6 bases lay outside the gene matches. CDR3 length: 15 residues. The CDR3 region has the DNA TGTGCCAGCAGGGGACTAGCGGGGGGCCGAAGCGAGCAGTACTTC. Encoded protein: CASRGLAGGRSEQYF.

V gene TRBV28 combines with J gene TRBJ2-7; TRBD2 is a possible D gene (6 bases). Between the trimmed V and J ends, which lost 1 base and 6 bases, there was a span of 16 bases. The V gene's germline CDR1 is MDHEN and CDR2 SYDVKM. The CDR3 totals 15 residues. CDR3 coding DNA: TGTGCCAGCAGTTTATTTCGGGGAGGAATTGCCGAGCAGTACTTC. Translated: CASSLFRGGIAEQYF.

The gene calls are TRBV30 and TRBJ1-5; D possibly corresponds to TRBD1 (5 bases). The V and J ends lost 2 bases and 3 bases respectively, with 14 bases between them. Per the germline V gene, CDR1 is GTSNPN and CDR2 is SVGIG (reference sequence). The CDR3 is made up of 15 amino acids. In nucleotides, the CDR3 is TGTGCCTGGAGTCTGGGGGGGTCGACCAATCAGCCCCAGCATTTT. The encoded protein is CAWSLGGSTNQPQHF.

This chain uses TRBV7-2 with TRBJ1-1; 8 bases align to TRBD1. Germline-derived CDR1 and CDR2 are SGHTA and FQGNSA. CDR3 size: 16 residues. V trimming: 2 bases; J trimming: 5 bases; junction bases outside the gene matches: 10. The CDR3 sequence is CASSLYQGATGTEAFF. Here the CDR3 DNA reads TGTGCCAGCAGCTTATACCAGGGGGCTACGGGGACTGAAGCTTTCTTT.

The chain joins TRBV19 to TRBJ2-2, with 10 nucleotides matching TRBD1. With V trimmed by 7 bases and J by 4 bases, 6 bases remained unmatched. CDR3 length: 15 residues. From germline, CDR1 is LNHDA and CDR2 SQIVND (reference sequence). The CDR3 loop reads CASTPGQGSTGELFF. Written as DNA, the CDR3 is TGTGCCAGTACCCCGGGACAGGGGAGCACCGGGGAGCTGTTTTTT.

The chain is built from TRBV10-3 and TRBJ1-4; TRBD1 agrees at 9 bases. The ends lost 0 bases at V and 0 bases at J; junction bases unmatched: 5. The CDR3 runs 18 residues. From germline, CDR1 is ENHRY and CDR2 SYGVKD. The CDR3 sequence is CAISESGTGKSTNEKLFF. The CDR3 DNA sequence: TGTGCCATCAGTGAGTCTGGGACAGGGAAGTCAACTAATGAAAAACTGTTTTTT.

The rearrangement links TRBV11-2 to TRBJ1-4; D is possibly TRBD1 (5 bases). The CDR3 covers 14 residues. Germline V gene lookup returns CDR1 SGHAT and CDR2 FQNNGV. V was trimmed by 2 bases and J by 8 bases, leaving 12 bases between them. CDR3 region: CASSLSRAGEKLFF. CDR3 coding DNA: TGTGCCAGCAGCTTAAGCAGGGCGGGGGAAAAACTGTTTTTT.

The chain has TRBV28 and TRBJ1-5, with D possibly TRBD1 on 6 matching bases. Germline V lookup: CDR1 MDHEN, CDR2 SYDVKM. The CDR3 covers 12 residues. V lost 9 bases, J lost 3 bases, and 9 bases lay in between. CDR3 nucleotides: TGTGCCAGGGACAGCCCCAATCAGCCCCAGCATTTT. This gives the protein CARDSPNQPQHF.

This chain uses TRBV18 with TRBJ2-7; 7 positions agree with TRBD1. The trim removed 5 bases at V and 7 bases at J, leaving 8 bases unmatched. The CDR3 is 13 residues long. Per germline, CDR1 KGHSH and CDR2 LQKENI. The CDR3 coding sequence is TGTGCCAGCTCATCCAACAGGGGTGAAGAGCAGTACTTC. Residues: CASSSNRGEEQYF.

This chain uses TRBV2 with TRBJ2-1, with unresolved D. CDR1 is SNHLY, CDR2 FYNNEI, per germline. The CDR3 consists of 13 residues. The germline V and J ends were trimmed by 4 bases and 5 bases, with 9 bases remaining between them. The CDR3 DNA reads as TGTGCCAGCAGTGTGCGGCTAGACAATGAGCAGTTCTTC. Its translation is CASSVRLDNEQFF.

This clone has only one observation. This chain links TRBV7-2 with TRBJ2-3, with 7 bases fitting TRBD2. Trimming at V came to 1 base and at J to 0 bases, leaving 10 bases not matched to a gene. The CDR3 has 18 amino acids. CDR1 is SGHTA and CDR2 is FQGNSA in the germline V gene. The CDR3 spells CASSLVSSSGTSTDTQYF. The CDR3 DNA reads as TGTGCCAGCAGCTTAGTGTCGTCTAGCGGAACTAGCACAGATACGCAGTATTTT.

This rearrangement joins TRBV28 to TRBJ2-1, with 7 bases that match TRBD1. J gave up 3 bases and V 6 bases, and 8 bases lay outside the gene matches. There are 15 residues in the CDR3. Germline V CDR1 and CDR2: MDHEN, SYDVKM. CDR3 loop: CASRPGTVNYNEQFF. The CDR3 coding sequence is TGTGCCAGCAGACCAGGGACAGTGAACTACAATGAGCAGTTCTTC.

V and J are TRBV15 and TRBJ1-6; the D gene is possibly TRBD1 (6 bases). The CDR3 spans 15 residues. Trimming left V 1 base short and J 7 bases short, with 11 bases between. Germline CDR1 is LNHNV and CDR2 is YYDKDF (reference sequence). In DNA form, the CDR3 reads TGTGCCACCAGCAGAGCGGCAGGGGAAAATTCACCCCTCCACTTT. Amino acid sequence: CATSRAAGENSPLHF.

V usage is TRBV5-6 and J usage is TRBJ1-2; D is uncertain. V shed 0 bases and J shed 7 bases, with 10 bases lying between them. The CDR3 loop spans 13 amino acids. Looked up from germline, CDR1 is SGHDT and CDR2 is YYEEEE. The CDR3 DNA follows: TGTGCCAGCAGCTTGGGAGTCTCGGGTGGCTACACCTTC. It specifies CASSLGVSGGYTF. The full variable domain, rest sourced from reference TRBV5-6 and TRBJ1-2, is DAGVTQSPTHLIKTRGQQVTLRCSPKSGHDTVSWYQQALGQGPQFIFQYYEEEERQRGNFPDRFSGHQFPNYSSELNVNALLLGDSALYLCASSLGVSGGYTFGSGTRLTVV.

V gene TRBV28 combines with J gene TRBJ2-2; 9 bases fit TRBD2. V was clipped by 2 bases and J by 5 bases; unmatched bases: 6. The CDR3 totals 16 residues. From germline, CDR1 is MDHEN and CDR2 SYDVKM. DNA for the CDR3: TGTGCCAGCAGTTTACCCGGACTAGCGAGAACCGGGGAGCTGTTTTTT. Translated, it gives CASSLPGLARTGELFF.

This chain connects TRBV28 to TRBJ1-2, with D uncertain. V dropped 3 bases and J dropped 2 bases, with 13 bases sitting between them. From germline, CDR1 is MDHEN and CDR2 SYDVKM. This CDR3 contains 15 residues. The CDR3 DNA reads as TGTGCCAGCAGTTTCCGAGCCAGGTGGAACTATGGCTACACCTTC. It is translated as CASSFRARWNYGYTF.

The rearrangement joins TRBV21-1 to TRBJ1-5; the table's TRBD1 call for D was not verified on the DNA. TRBV21-1 corresponds to a pseudogene. There are 15 residues in the CDR3. The DNA for the CDR3 is TGTGCCAGCAGCAAATCGGGACAGGGTCGGCAGCCCCAGCATTTT. The encoded protein is CASSKSGQGRQPQHF.